This T cell receptor (beta chain) is from a study of cytomegalovirus exposure and HLA in healthy donors. Study overall: Within an early data release were about 80 million unique TCRs drawn from HLA-typed donors.

A note on this clone: The antigen remains undetermined.

Primers: 60 Vbeta forward and 13 Jbeta reverse. The data were produced by immunoSEQ multiplex PCR, yet TCRdb's version contains in-frame clones alone and is incomplete. The sample includes 85,000 to 130,000 clones, roughly 79% of them seen just once. V lost 1 base and J lost 11, with 16 bases in between. The germline CDR1 and CDR2 sequences are SGHDT and YYEEEE. The CDR3 has 15 amino acids. Study outcomes and limitations: An analysis was carried out at a later point. It showed that HLA-associated TCR beta chains were more clonally expanded than equally common non-associated chains.

The origin of this receptor is a man in his 60s in good health and CMV-seropositive. This chain connects TRBV5-6 to TRBJ1-6, with D tentatively TRBD1 (6 bases). Sequencing input: PBMCs. The CDR3 loop is CASSLYFQGPPPLHF. The CDR3 DNA reads TGTGCCAGCAGCTTGTATTTCCAGGGGCCTCCACCCCTCCACTTT.